The clone carrying this T cell receptor (beta chain) was found a few times. The second PCR ran about 7 to 12 cycles with a sample-barcoded 5' primer and J-beta primers. TCRdb re-derived calls from the 5' RACE reads in MiXCR, one entry per CDR3 protein. The data show about 620,000 distinct CDR3 sequences, 20% to 25% seen once. The data are from a study of blood T cells in healthy people across ages. Study-level information: There was about one barcoded beta molecule captured by template switching per two T cells.

V was pared by 4 bases and J by 0 bases, with 9 bases between. The germline V gene encodes CDR1 LGHDT and CDR2 YNNKEL (reference sequence). The CDR3 totals 14 residues. The rearrangement uses TRBV3-1 and TRBJ1-1; no clear D gene. The sample was blood. This TCR derives from a man aged 65-85 years in good health. This CDR3 is CASSRLRMNTEAFF. The CDR3 region has the DNA TGTGCCAGCAGCCGACTCCGAATGAACACTGAAGCTTTCTTT.